Listed below are T cell receptor beta chains from one sample, sequenced in a study of blood T cell repertoires in COVID-19. This table comes from immunoSEQ multiplex PCR, and its TCRdb copy is limited to in-frame clones, with some not included. The top ten clones hold around 1.5% of a sample with 130,000 to 150,000 clones, roughly 87% of them seen once. Sequencing was performed on peripheral blood. The receptors were sampled from a human donor in a cohort sampled during active COVID-19. CDR3s include the opening cysteine and the closing phenylalanine or tryptophan. The order of the fields is CDR3 DNA, CDR3 protein, clone size, V gene, CDR3 length, D gene, J gene. A D gene is named only where the DNA matches it firmly. Only part of the rows carry a size: once, few, many, or a class if the clone is expanded.

TGTGCCAGCAAACAGAGTTATAATTCACCCCTCCACTTT,CASKQSYNSPLHF,NA,TRBV2,13,NA,TRBJ1-6
TGTGCCAGCAGCTTAAGTCCCAACTCCTATAATTCACCCCTCCACTTT,CASSLSPNSYNSPLHF,NA,TRBV7-3,16,NA,TRBJ1-6
TGTGCCAGCAGTGAACGGGACACCGGGGAGCTGTTTTTT,CASSERDTGELFF,NA,TRBV6-1,13,NA,TRBJ2-2
TGTGCCAGTAGTATTAGGTTGAAGGGGACAACGAGCAATCAGCCCCAGCATTTT,CASSIRLKGTTSNQPQHF,NA,TRBV19,18,NA,TRBJ1-5
TGCAGCGTTGAAGTAAGAGTTCCCCGCGGGGCTTTCTTT,CSVEVRVPRGAFF,NA,TRBV29-1,13,NA,TRBJ1-1
TGCGCCAGCAGCTTTGGACAGGGGGCGCCGTATGGCTACACCTTC,CASSFGQGAPYGYTF,NA,TRBV5-1,15,TRBD1,TRBJ1-2
TGTGCCAGCAGTGAAGCCCCGGGGGGAGGCAAGCAAGAGACCCAGTACTTC,CASSEAPGGGKQETQYF,NA,TRBV2,17,TRBD2,TRBJ2-5
TGTGCCAGCAGTGATCGGGGACTACCCACAGATACGCAGTATTTT,CASSDRGLPTDTQYF,NA,TRBV6-1,15,TRBD2,TRBJ2-3
TGTGCCAGCACAGCTGTAGGATCAGGGGAGCAGTACTTC,CASTAVGSGEQYF,NA,TRBV6-5,13,NA,TRBJ2-7
TGCGCCAGCAGCCCGGAACCGGGACAGCTTTGGGTTTTCTTT,CASSPEPGQLWVFF,NA,TRBV5-1,14,TRBD1,TRBJ1-1
TGTGCCAGCAGCCCCGGACAGGGTGGTGTAAACTATGGCTACACCTTC,CASSPGQGGVNYGYTF,NA,TRBV7-9,16,TRBD1,TRBJ1-2
TGTGCCAGTAGTCTCCAGGGGAACTACGAGCAGTACTTC,CASSLQGNYEQYF,NA,TRBV19,13,NA,TRBJ2-7
TGTGCTCTCGGGACAGGGTACAATGAGCAGTTCTTC,CALGTGYNEQFF,NA,TRBV12-3/TRBV12-4,12,TRBD1,TRBJ2-1
TGCAGCGTTGATCTGGGACAGGGGGACTATGGCTACACCTTC,CSVDLGQGDYGYTF,NA,TRBV29-1,14,TRBD1,TRBJ1-2
TGCACCAGCAGCCAAGGCAAAGACAGGGGAAGCAATCAGCCCCAGCATTTT,CTSSQGKDRGSNQPQHF,NA,TRBV1,17,NA,TRBJ1-5
TGCGCCAGCAGCTTGGGGGCAGGGACTGAAGCTTTCTTT,CASSLGAGTEAFF,NA,TRBV5-1,13,NA,TRBJ1-1
TGTGCCAGCAGCCAAGGTGACAGGTTATTGAATTCACCCCTCCACTTT,CASSQGDRLLNSPLHF,few,TRBV14,16,NA,TRBJ1-6
TGTGCCAGCAGCTTAAACGACAGGGGCCTTCGGTACTTC,CASSLNDRGLRYF,NA,TRBV11-2,13,TRBD1,TRBJ2-7
TGTGCCAGCAGCGTGGGTCTGGGGCGATCCTACGAGCAGTACTTC,CASSVGLGRSYEQYF,NA,TRBV9,15,NA,TRBJ2-7
TGTGCCAGCACCGAAACGGGACAGGGGGCGCACGAGCAGTACTTC,CASTETGQGAHEQYF,NA,TRBV13,15,TRBD1,TRBJ2-7
TGCAGCGCCCTAGAAGGCACCGGGGAGCTGTTTTTT,CSALEGTGELFF,NA,TRBV29-1,12,NA,TRBJ2-2
TGTGCCAGCAGTTACACCCAAACAACGAGGACAGCTAAAGATGAAGCTTTCTTT,CASSYTQTTRTAKDEAFF,many,TRBV6-2/TRBV6-3,18,NA,TRBJ1-1
TGCGCCAGCAGCTTGGGAGGTACCGATGAGCAGTTCTTC,CASSLGGTDEQFF,NA,TRBV5-1,13,NA,TRBJ2-1
TGTGCCACTGACAGCACATCTGGAAACACCATATATTTT,CATDSTSGNTIYF,NA,TRBV19,13,NA,TRBJ1-3
TGTGCCAGCAGCTGGGAAGGGACTTCACAAGAGACCCAGTACTTC,CASSWEGTSQETQYF,NA,TRBV7-6,15,NA,TRBJ2-5
TGTGCCAGCAGCGATCTAGCGGGGGGGACCTACGAGCAGTACTTC,CASSDLAGGTYEQYF,NA,TRBV3-1/TRBV3-2,15,TRBD2,TRBJ2-7
TGTGCCTGGAGTGTCTACAGGGAACTAGATACGCAGTATTTT,CAWSVYRELDTQYF,NA,TRBV30,14,NA,TRBJ2-3
TGCAGCGCCGGGACACAGAACACCGGGGAGCTGTTTTTT,CSAGTQNTGELFF,NA,TRBV29-1,13,NA,TRBJ2-2
TGTGCCAGCAGCGTAGTGGCAGGGGGCTTCGGGGAGCTGTTTTTT,CASSVVAGGFGELFF,NA,TRBV9,15,TRBD1,TRBJ2-2
TGTGCCAGCAGCCCGCCCGGAGGAGTAGGCTACACCTTC,CASSPPGGVGYTF,NA,TRBV12-3/TRBV12-4,13,NA,TRBJ1-2
TGTGCCATCAGTGCCAACCAGCGGGGTCAAGAGACCCAGTACTTC,CAISANQRGQETQYF,NA,TRBV10-3,15,TRBD2,TRBJ2-5
TGTGCCAGCAGCTTGGAAGATGGAGGGACCTATGGCTACACCTTC,CASSLEDGGTYGYTF,once,TRBV5-4,15,NA,TRBJ1-2
TGTGCCAGCAATCAGGACAGGGGAAATGAAAAACTGTTTTTT,CASNQDRGNEKLFF,NA,TRBV7-9,14,TRBD1,TRBJ1-4
TGTGCCAGCAGTGAAAAATATTCCGGGACAGGATATGGCTACACCTTC,CASSEKYSGTGYGYTF,NA,TRBV6-1,16,TRBD1,TRBJ1-2
TGTGCCACTGCCGCGGGGTTTACCGGGGAGCTGTTTTTT,CATAAGFTGELFF,NA,TRBV24-1,13,NA,TRBJ2-2
TGTGCCAGCAGTTTACAGGGCAGCTCCTACGAGCAGTACTTC,CASSLQGSSYEQYF,NA,TRBV6-6,14,NA,TRBJ2-7